This T cell receptor (beta chain) was observed in a study of CD8 T cells in ankylosing spondylitis. MiXCR, applied by TCRdb to the 5' RACE reads, yields one record per CDR3 protein. In the table there are about 240,000 distinct CDR3 sequences, around 10% of which are singletons. The V segment lost 4 bases and the J segment 0 bases; nucleotides outside the gene matches: 10. Germline lookup yields CDR1 SGHAT and CDR2 FQNNGV. The CDR3 sequence is 18 residues long. This clonotype was detected a few times. Its target is unknown. The study's findings and limits: The disease-linked clones had a CD8+ phenotype and low blood frequencies. There was reportedly significant enrichment of clones that were disease-linked in matched ankylosing spondylitis synovial fluid. The study identified a TCR beta motif of eight highly homologous variants that appeared characteristic of ankylosing spondylitis blood.

This TCR was sampled from a male donor with ankylosing spondylitis or in good health (not recorded which). This chain uses TRBV11-2 with TRBJ2-5; 11 bases are a match to TRBD2. Sequences were obtained from blood, either unsorted or a sorted T cell fraction (not recorded which). In DNA form, the CDR3 reads TGTGCCAGCAGCTCGAACAGACTAGCGGGACCACACCAAGAGACCCAGTACTTC. This encodes CASSSNRLAGPHQETQYF.